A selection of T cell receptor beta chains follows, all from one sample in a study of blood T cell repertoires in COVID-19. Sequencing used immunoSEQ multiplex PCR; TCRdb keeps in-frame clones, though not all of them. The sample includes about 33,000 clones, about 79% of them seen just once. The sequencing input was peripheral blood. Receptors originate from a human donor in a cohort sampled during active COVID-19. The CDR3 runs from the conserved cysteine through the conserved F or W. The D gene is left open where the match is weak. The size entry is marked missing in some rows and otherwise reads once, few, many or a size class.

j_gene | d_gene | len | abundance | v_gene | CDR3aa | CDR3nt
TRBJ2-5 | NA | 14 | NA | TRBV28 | CASSFSGGQETQYF | TGTGCCAGCAGTTTTTCCGGGGGCCAAGAGACCCAGTACTTC
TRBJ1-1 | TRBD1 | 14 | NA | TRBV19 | CASSIGDRNTEAFF | TGTGCCAGTAGTATAGGGGACAGGAACACTGAAGCTTTCTTT
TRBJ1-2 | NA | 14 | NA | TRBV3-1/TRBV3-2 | CASSHLDRPYGYTF | TGTGCCAGCAGCCACCTAGACAGGCCCTATGGCTACACCTTC
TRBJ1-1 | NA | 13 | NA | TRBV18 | CASSADSRTEAFF | TGTGCCAGCTCAGCCGACAGCCGGACTGAAGCTTTCTTT
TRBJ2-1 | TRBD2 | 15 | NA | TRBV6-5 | CASRSGGGAYNEQFF | TGTGCCAGCAGATCCGGCGGGGGAGCCTACAATGAGCAGTTCTTC
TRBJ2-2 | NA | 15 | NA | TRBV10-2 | CATRAGAANTGELFF | TGCGCCACCAGGGCGGGGGCCGCGAACACCGGGGAGCTGTTTTTT
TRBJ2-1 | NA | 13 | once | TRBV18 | CASSPMGRFEQFF | TGTGCCAGCTCACCAATGGGGCGCTTTGAGCAGTTCTTC
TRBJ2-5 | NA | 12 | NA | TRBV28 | CASREQQETQYF | TGTGCCAGCAGGGAGCAGCAAGAGACCCAGTACTTC
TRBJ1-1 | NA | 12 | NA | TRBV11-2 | CASSPGRTEAFF | TGTGCCAGCAGCCCCGGACGGACAGAAGCTTTCTTT
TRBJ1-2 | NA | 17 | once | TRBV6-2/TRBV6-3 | CASSYSIPSGSNYGYTF | TGTGCCAGCAGTTACTCGATTCCTTCGGGGAGCAACTATGGCTACACCTTC
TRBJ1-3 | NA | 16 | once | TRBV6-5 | CASSYSEGIGGNTIYF | TGTGCCAGCAGTTACTCAGAGGGTATCGGCGGAAACACCATATATTTT
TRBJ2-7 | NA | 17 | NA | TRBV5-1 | CASSLREVGAGFGEQYF | TGCGCCAGCAGCTTGAGGGAGGTCGGGGCTGGGTTTGGGGAGCAGTACTTC
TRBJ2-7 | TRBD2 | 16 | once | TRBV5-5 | CASSLTVAGGPEEQYF | TGTGCCAGCAGCTTGACGGTAGCGGGGGGGCCGGAGGAGCAGTACTTC
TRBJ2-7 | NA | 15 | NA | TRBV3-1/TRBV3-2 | CASSPLSAGTVEQYF | TGTGCCAGCAGCCCCCTGAGTGCGGGGACAGTCGAGCAGTACTTC